A single sample gave rise to the 18 T cell receptor beta chains below, sequenced in a study of graft-versus-host responses after intestinal transplantation. The data were produced by immunoSEQ multiplex PCR, yet TCRdb's version contains in-frame clones alone and is incomplete. The sample shows about 13,000 clones, 38% of them seen only once. The source material was alloreactive CD4+ T cells from a mixed lymphocyte reaction culture, sampled before intestinal transplant. Stated subset: CFSE-low proliferating T cells sorted from roughly 6-day pre-transplant mixed lymphocyte reaction (GvH or HvG direction). The receptors were gathered from a human patient who received an intestinal transplant.

The J gene is TRBJ2-7, the V gene TRBV19; 7 bases match TRBD1. CDR1 and CDR2 from the germline V gene are LNHDA and SQIVND (reference sequence). V trimming: 6 bases; J trimming: 2 bases; junction bases outside the gene matches: 7. CDR3 size: 14 residues. CDR3 residues: CASRADRWAYEQYF. CDR3 DNA: TGTGCCAGTAGAGCGGACAGGTGGGCCTACGAGCAGTACTTC.

The CDR3: CSASRSEKLFF. DNA for the CDR3: TGCAGTGCTAGCCGGAGTGAAAAACTGTTTTTT. V gene TRBV20-1 combines with J gene TRBJ1-4; D not certain. Germline CDR1 is DFQATT and CDR2 is SNEGSKA (reference sequence). The CDR3 spans 11 residues. V was clipped by 3 bases and J by 7 bases, with 6 bases between them.

J is TRBJ1-5 and V is TRBV19, with D possibly matching TRBD1 (6 bases). There are 14 residues in the CDR3. The germline V gene encodes CDR1 LNHDA and CDR2 SQIVND (reference sequence). V lost 4 bases to trimming and J lost 5 bases, with 12 bases between them. The DNA for the CDR3 is TGTGCCAGTAGTACGACAGGATATGATCAGCCCCAGCATTTT. Residues: CASSTTGYDQPQHF.

This chain connects TRBV2 to TRBJ2-3, with a tentative D call TRBD1 (6 bases). Trimming shortened V by 7 bases and J by 0 bases, and 14 bases separated the two germline ends. This CDR3 comprises 15 residues. Germline CDR1 and CDR2: SNHLY and FYNNEI. Here the CDR3 reads CASTPLGASTDTQYF. The CDR3 bases are TGTGCCAGCACCCCCTTGGGGGCTAGCACAGATACGCAGTATTTT.

The rearrangement joins TRBV11-2 to TRBJ2-1; 8 nucleotides agree with TRBD2. Germline V gives CDR1 SGHAT, CDR2 FQNNGV. The V gene end was trimmed by 1 base and the J gene end by 0 bases; junction bases not matched to a gene: 8. This CDR3 is built from 18 residues. In DNA form, the CDR3 reads TGTGCCAGCAGCTTAGCTCCCCGGGGGGGGAGCTCCTACAATGAGCAGTTCTTC. Its protein product is CASSLAPRGGSSYNEQFF.

This clone was seen a single time. One end of the junction varies from germline; a read error may be responsible. The J gene is TRBJ2-1, the V gene TRBV6-6; TRBD1 matches at 7 bases. Germline lookup yields CDR1 MNHNY and CDR2 SVGAGI (reference sequence). CDR3 length: 14 residues. The CDR3 nucleotides are TGTGCCAGCAGCTTCGGACAGGTCTTCAATGGGCAGTTCTTC. Protein: CASSFGQVFNGQFF.

The genes are TRBV7-9 and TRBJ2-2; no clear D gene. The CDR3 has 15 residues. Trimming cost V 1 base and J 2 bases, with 8 bases left between them. Germline CDR1 is SEHNR and CDR2 is FQNEAQ (reference sequence). The CDR3 region is CASSLVPVNTGELFF. The DNA of the CDR3 is TGTGCCAGCAGCTTAGTGCCAGTTAACACCGGGGAGCTGTTTTTT.

The gene calls are TRBV28 and TRBJ1-2; no definite D call. Germline loops: CDR1 MDHEN, CDR2 SYDVKM. V shed 3 bases and J shed 1 base, with 12 bases lying between them. The CDR3 spans 15 residues. CDR3 in amino acids: CASSFRVTNNYGYTF. CDR3 nucleotides: TGTGCCAGCAGTTTCCGGGTTACCAATAACTATGGCTACACCTTC.

The V gene is TRBV7-8, the J gene TRBJ1-5; TRBD1 is a possible D gene (5 bases). Trimming removed 2 bases at V and 0 bases at J, with 11 bases between. Germline loops: CDR1 SGHVS, CDR2 FQNEAQ. The CDR3 covers 16 residues. CDR3 sequence reads: CASSLRGIDSNQPQHF. The CDR3 region has the DNA TGTGCCAGCAGCTTAAGGGGAATCGATAGCAATCAGCCCCAGCATTTT.

The CDR3 reads CATSRTDPYNEQFF. CDR3 sequence (DNA): TGTGCCACCAGTAGAACAGACCCCTACAATGAGCAGTTCTTC. The chain carries TRBV15 and TRBJ2-1; unclear D gene. Trimming cost V 6 bases and J 2 bases, with 11 bases left between them. CDR1 and CDR2 (germline): LNHNV, YYDKDF (reference sequence). The CDR3 length is 14 residues.

The genes are TRBV11-3 and TRBJ2-7; weak D call: TRBD1 (6 bases). The CDR3 is made up of 13 amino acids. CDR1 SGHNT and CDR2 YENEEA come from the germline V gene. Trimming removed 5 bases from V and 9 bases from J, with 17 bases in between. The CDR3 protein is CASSGDMLKGQYF. The CDR3 DNA follows: TGTGCCAGCAGCGGGGACATGTTGAAGGGGCAGTACTTC.

V is TRBV27 and J is TRBJ2-7, with TRBD1 matching 8 bases. The CDR3 contains 14 residues. Trimming cost V 6 bases and J 2 bases; bases outside gene matches: 6. CDR1 is MNHEY, CDR2 SMNVEV, per germline (reference sequence). The CDR3 protein is CASRRTGGAYEQYF. CDR3 in DNA: TGTGCCAGCAGACGAACAGGGGGAGCCTACGAGCAGTACTTC.

This clone is medium-sized by share. The chain couples TRBV5-5 to TRBJ1-6; 10 bases match TRBD1. The ends lost 0 bases at V and 11 bases at J; junction bases unmatched: 5. The CDR3 consists of 15 residues. The V gene's germline CDR1 is SGHKS and CDR2 YYEKEE (reference sequence). CDR3: CASSLEGQGLTPLHF. The CDR3 region has the DNA TGTGCCAGCAGCTTGGAGGGACAGGGGTTGACACCCCTCCACTTT. The variable domain in full, with the rest retrieved from reference TRBV5-5 and TRBJ1-6, is DAGVTQSPTHLIKTRGQQVTLRCSPISGHKSVSWYQQVLGQGPQFIFQYYEKEERGRGNFPDRFSARQFPNYSSELNVNALLLGDSALYLCASSLEGQGLTPLHFGNGTRLTVT.

This clone occurred a few times. V and J are TRBV6-1 and TRBJ1-3, with 8 bases aligning to TRBD1. With 6 bases clipped from V and 4 bases from J, the junction kept 8 bases outside the gene matches. Germline-derived CDR1 and CDR2 are MNHNS and SASEGT. The CDR3 totals 15 residues. The CDR3, as DNA: TGTGCCAGCAGACTTACAGGGGGAATCGGAAACACCATATATTTT. Translation gives CASRLTGGIGNTIYF.

The gene calls are TRBV2 and TRBJ2-3; TRBD2 might be the D (6 bases). This CDR3 contains 11 residues. Germline V gene sequence: CDR1 SNHLY, CDR2 FYNNEI. The germline V and J ends were trimmed by 3 bases and 8 bases, with 6 bases remaining between them. The CDR3 bases are TGTGCCAGCAGTGATAGCGGTACGCAGTATTTT. It is translated as CASSDSGTQYF. Full variable domain (rest looked up from reference TRBV2 and TRBJ2-3): EPEVTQTPSHQVTQMGQEVILRCVPISNHLYFYWYRQILGQKVEFLVSFYNNEISEKSEIFDDQFSVERPDGSNFTLKIRSTKLEDSAMYFCASSDSGTQYFGPGTRLTVL.

In this sample, this clone turned up a few times. The V gene is TRBV7-9, the J gene TRBJ1-2, with TRBD1 as a possible D gene (5 bases). The CDR3 runs 16 residues. Germline V gene lookup returns CDR1 SEHNR and CDR2 FQNEAQ (reference sequence). The V gene lost 5 bases and the J gene lost 8 bases, with 24 bases spanning the gap. Here the CDR3 reads CASSTSPGLTQGGYTF. The DNA of the CDR3 is TGTGCCAGCAGCACTTCCCCGGGCCTTACCCAGGGAGGCTACACCTTC.

In this sample, this clone turned up a few times. The chain has TRBV5-6 and TRBJ2-3; 13 nucleotides match TRBD2. Per germline, CDR1 SGHDT and CDR2 YYEEEE. This CDR3 comprises 17 residues. J gave up 5 bases and V 3 bases, and 9 bases lay outside the gene matches. CDR3 sequence (DNA): TGTGCCAGCAGCTGGGGGGGACTAGCGGGGAAGGGAGATACGCAGTATTTT. The encoded protein is CASSWGGLAGKGDTQYF.

This clone was detected a few times. The chain links TRBV11-2 to TRBJ1-6; tentatively, D is TRBD1 (6 bases). V lost 5 bases and J 7 bases, leaving 12 bases between the germline ends. CDR3 length equals 14 residues. Germline CDR1 SGHAT, CDR2 FQNNGV. CDR3 coding DNA: TGTGCCAGCAGCCCGGGACACCCCAATTCACCCCTCCACTTT. This translates into CASSPGHPNSPLHF. The full variable domain, in which reference TRBV11-2 and TRBJ1-6 provide the parts outside the CDR3, is EAGVAQSPRYKIIEKRQSVAFWCNPISGHATLYWYQQILGQGPKLLIQFQNNGVVDDSQLPKDRFSAERLKGVDSTLKIQPAKLEDSAVYLCASSPGHPNSPLHFGNGTRLTVT.